A single count supports the clone carrying this T cell receptor beta chain. As yet, its antigen is unknown. Tumor samples were taken before definitive surgery or chemotherapy. This sample stems from a study of high-grade serous ovarian cancer treatment subgroups. V gave up 2 bases and J gave up 0 bases; unmatched junction bases: 5. Germline-derived CDR1 and CDR2 are ENHRY and SYGVKD. The CDR3 totals 17 residues. This table comes from immunoSEQ multiplex PCR, and its TCRdb copy is limited to in-frame clones, with some not included. The table shows around 1,900 clones, with under 80% occurring only once. Whole-study findings and limits: TCR relatedness rose with neoantigen level and trended with mutation load.

The gene calls are TRBV10-3 and TRBJ2-1; 9 positions agree with TRBD2. Source material: tumor tissue. The receptor was isolated from a human donor with high-grade serous ovarian cancer. The CDR3 sequence: CAISEQLAGSSYNEQFF. CDR3 DNA: TGTGCCATCAGTGAGCAACTAGCGGGTAGCTCCTACAATGAGCAGTTCTTC.